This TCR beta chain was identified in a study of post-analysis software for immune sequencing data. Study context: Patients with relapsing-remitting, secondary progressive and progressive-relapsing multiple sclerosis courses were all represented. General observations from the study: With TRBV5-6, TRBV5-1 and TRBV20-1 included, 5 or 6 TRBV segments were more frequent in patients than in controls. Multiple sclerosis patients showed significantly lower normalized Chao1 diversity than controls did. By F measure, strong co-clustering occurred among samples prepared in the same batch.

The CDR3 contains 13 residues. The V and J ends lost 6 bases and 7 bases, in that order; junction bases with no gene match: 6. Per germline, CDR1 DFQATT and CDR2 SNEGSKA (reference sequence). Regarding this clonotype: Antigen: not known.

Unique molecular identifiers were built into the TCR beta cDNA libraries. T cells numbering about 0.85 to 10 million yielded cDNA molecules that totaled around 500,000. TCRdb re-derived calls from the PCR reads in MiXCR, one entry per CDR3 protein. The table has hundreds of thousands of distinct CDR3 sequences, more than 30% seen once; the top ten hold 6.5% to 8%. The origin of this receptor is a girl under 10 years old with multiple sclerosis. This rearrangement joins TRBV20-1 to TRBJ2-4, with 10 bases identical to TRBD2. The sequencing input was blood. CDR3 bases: TGCAGTGCCGCCCTAGCGGGAGTGAACATTCAGTACTTC. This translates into CSAALAGVNIQYF.